This T cell receptor beta chain is from a study of blood T cell repertoires in COVID-19. Study in general: The United States, Italy and Spain were the sources of the acute and convalescent COVID-19 samples. The analysed material was cDNA or gDNA that came from T cells, B-cell-depleted T cells, or PBMCs.

Original processing notes: Amplifying reference gene primers gave estimates of nucleated cell counts. Some clones are missing from TCRdb's copy, which holds only in-frame ones; the method was immunoSEQ multiplex PCR. Clone size and the V and J calls come from that table; the DNA yielded D and trimming. The sample comprises roughly 16,000 clones, just over 85% of which are singletons, and less than 20% rests with the top ten. This TCR was recovered from a human donor with active COVID-19. The donor label of this sample is uncertain. The specimen was peripheral blood.

CDR3 bases: TGTGCCAGTAGCATCGGGACAGGGGCCTACGAGCAGTACTTC. This encodes CASSIGTGAYEQYF. The chain recombines TRBV19 with TRBJ2-7, with 10 bases fitting TRBD1. The germline CDR1 and CDR2 sequences are LNHDA and SQIVND (reference sequence). This CDR3 has 14 residues. V lost 6 bases and J lost 2; bases outside the gene matches: 4.